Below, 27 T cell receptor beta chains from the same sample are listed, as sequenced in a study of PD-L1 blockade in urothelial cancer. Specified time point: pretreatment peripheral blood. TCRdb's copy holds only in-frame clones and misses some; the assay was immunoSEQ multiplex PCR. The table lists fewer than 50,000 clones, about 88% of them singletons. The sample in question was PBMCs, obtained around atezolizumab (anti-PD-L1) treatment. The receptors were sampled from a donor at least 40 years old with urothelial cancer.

DNA for the CDR3: TGTGCCAGCGGCCGGACATATTCGGTCGATCAGCCCCAGCATTTT. Translating gives CASGRTYSVDQPQHF. The genes are TRBV27 and TRBJ1-5; TRBD1 might be the D (5 bases). V shed 8 bases and J shed 5 bases, with 19 bases lying between them. The V gene's germline CDR1 is MNHEY and CDR2 SMNVEV (reference sequence). The CDR3 is 15 amino acids.

The CDR3 region has the DNA TGTGCCAGCAGGCAGACAGGGGCCGGCTACACCTTC. Residues: CASRQTGAGYTF. The chain employs TRBV2 and TRBJ1-2, with 8 bases fitting TRBD1. From germline, CDR1 is SNHLY and CDR2 FYNNEI. CDR3 length: 12 residues. The J segment lost 8 bases and the V segment lost 6 bases, leaving 5 bases of the junction unmatched.

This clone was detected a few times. Here the CDR3 DNA reads TGTGCCAGCAGTGGAGGTCGGGCCGGGGGGGAGACCCAGTACTTC. It is translated as CASSGGRAGGETQYF. V and J are TRBV6-1 and TRBJ2-5, with 7 nucleotides matching TRBD2. The CDR3 contains 15 residues. With 4 bases clipped from V and 5 bases from J, the junction kept 10 bases outside the gene matches. Germline-derived CDR1 and CDR2 are MNHNS and SASEGT.

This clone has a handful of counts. The CDR3 coding sequence is TGTGCCAGCAGCCCCCGAACAGGGCTGGGCACTGAAGCTTTCTTT. Protein product: CASSPRTGLGTEAFF. The chain recombines TRBV28 with TRBJ1-1; TRBD1 is a possible D gene (6 bases). Trimming stripped 6 bases from V and 4 bases from J, with 18 bases between. Germline V gives CDR1 MDHEN, CDR2 SYDVKM. This CDR3 contains 15 residues.

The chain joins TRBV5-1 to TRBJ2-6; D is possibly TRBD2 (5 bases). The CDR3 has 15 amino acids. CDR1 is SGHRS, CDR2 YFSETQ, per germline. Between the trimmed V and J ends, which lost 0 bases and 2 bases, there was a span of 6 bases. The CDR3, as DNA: TGCGCCAGCAGCTTGGTCGGGGCTGGGGCCAACGTCCTGACTTTC. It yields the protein CASSLVGAGANVLTF.

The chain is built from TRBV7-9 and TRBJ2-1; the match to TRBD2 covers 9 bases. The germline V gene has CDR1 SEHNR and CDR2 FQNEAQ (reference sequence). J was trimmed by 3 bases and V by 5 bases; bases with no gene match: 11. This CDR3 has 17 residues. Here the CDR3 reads CASSPRASGRLYNEQFF. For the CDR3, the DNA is TGTGCCAGCAGCCCCAGGGCCAGCGGGAGGCTCTACAATGAGCAGTTCTTC.

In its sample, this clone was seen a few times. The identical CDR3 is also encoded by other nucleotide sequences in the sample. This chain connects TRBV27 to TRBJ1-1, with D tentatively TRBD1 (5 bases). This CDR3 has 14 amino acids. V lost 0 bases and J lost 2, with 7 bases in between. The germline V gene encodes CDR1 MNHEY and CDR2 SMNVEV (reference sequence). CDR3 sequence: CASSLSGGNTEAFF. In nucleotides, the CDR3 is TGTGCCAGCAGTTTATCGGGGGGTAACACTGAAGCTTTCTTT.

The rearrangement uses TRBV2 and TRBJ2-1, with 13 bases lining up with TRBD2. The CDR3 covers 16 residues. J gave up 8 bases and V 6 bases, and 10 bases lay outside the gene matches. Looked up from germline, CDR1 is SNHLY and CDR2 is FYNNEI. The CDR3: CASRLGLAGRADEQFF. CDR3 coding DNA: TGTGCCAGCAGGTTGGGACTAGCGGGGAGGGCGGATGAGCAGTTCTTC.

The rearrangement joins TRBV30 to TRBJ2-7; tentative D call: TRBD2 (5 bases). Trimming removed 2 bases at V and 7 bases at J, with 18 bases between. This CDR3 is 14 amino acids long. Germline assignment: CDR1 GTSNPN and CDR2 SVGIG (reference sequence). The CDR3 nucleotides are TGTGCCTGGAGTCTGCAGGCCACTACGGGGGAGCAGTACTTC. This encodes CAWSLQATTGEQYF.

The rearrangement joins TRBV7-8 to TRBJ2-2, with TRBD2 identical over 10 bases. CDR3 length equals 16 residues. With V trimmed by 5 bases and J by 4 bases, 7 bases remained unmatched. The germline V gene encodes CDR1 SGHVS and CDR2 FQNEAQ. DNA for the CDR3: TGTGCCAGCAGCCCCCCTAGCGGGAGAGTCACCGGGGAGCTGTTTTTT. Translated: CASSPPSGRVTGELFF.

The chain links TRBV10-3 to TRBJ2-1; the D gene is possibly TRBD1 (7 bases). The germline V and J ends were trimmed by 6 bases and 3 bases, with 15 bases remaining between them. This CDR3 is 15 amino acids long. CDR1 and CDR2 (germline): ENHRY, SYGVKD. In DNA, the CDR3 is TGTGCCATCAGCACGGACAGGAGGGACTACAATGAGCAGTTCTTC. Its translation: CAISTDRRDYNEQFF.

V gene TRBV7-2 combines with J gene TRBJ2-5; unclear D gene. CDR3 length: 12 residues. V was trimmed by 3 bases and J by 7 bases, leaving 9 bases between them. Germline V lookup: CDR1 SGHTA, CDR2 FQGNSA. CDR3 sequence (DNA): TGTGCCAGCAGCTTCAAGCCGGGGACCCAGTACTTC. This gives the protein CASSFKPGTQYF. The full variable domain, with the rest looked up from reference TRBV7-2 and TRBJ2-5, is GAGVSQSPSNKVTEKGKDVELRCDPISGHTALYWYRQSLGQGLEFLIYFQGNSAPDKSGLPSDRFSAERTGGSVSTLTIQRTQQEDSAVYLCASSFKPGTQYFGPGTRLLVL.

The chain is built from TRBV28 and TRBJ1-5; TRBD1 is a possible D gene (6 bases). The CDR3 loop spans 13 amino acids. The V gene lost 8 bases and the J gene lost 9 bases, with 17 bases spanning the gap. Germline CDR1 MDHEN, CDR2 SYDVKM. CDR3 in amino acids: CASGTTINPPQHF. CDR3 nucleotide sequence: TGTGCCAGCGGGACAACCATCAACCCGCCCCAGCATTTT.

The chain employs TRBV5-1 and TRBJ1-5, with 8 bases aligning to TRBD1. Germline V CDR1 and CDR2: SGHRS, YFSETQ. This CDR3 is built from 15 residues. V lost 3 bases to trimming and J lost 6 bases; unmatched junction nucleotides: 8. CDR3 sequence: CASSWDGQGLQPQHF. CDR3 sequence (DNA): TGCGCCAGCAGCTGGGACGGACAGGGTCTTCAGCCCCAGCATTTT.

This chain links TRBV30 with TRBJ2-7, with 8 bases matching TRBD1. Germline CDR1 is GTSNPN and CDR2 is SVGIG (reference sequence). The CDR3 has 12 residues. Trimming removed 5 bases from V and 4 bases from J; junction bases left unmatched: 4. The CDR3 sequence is CAWGQGRYEQYF. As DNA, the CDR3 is TGTGCCTGGGGACAGGGCAGGTACGAGCAGTACTTC. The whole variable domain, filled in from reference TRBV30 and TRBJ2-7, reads SQTIHQWPATLVQPVGSPLSLECTVEGTSNPNLYWYRQAAGRGLQLLFYSVGIGQISSEVPQNLSASRPQDRQFILSSKKLLLSDSGFYLCAWGQGRYEQYFGPGTRLTVT.

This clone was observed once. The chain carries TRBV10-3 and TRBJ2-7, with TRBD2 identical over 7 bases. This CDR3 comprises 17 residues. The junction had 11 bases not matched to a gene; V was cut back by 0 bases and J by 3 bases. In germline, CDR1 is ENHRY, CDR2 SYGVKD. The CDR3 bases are TGTGCCATCAGTGAGTCGACTCTAGCAGGGAGGGGCTACGAGCAGTACTTC. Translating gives CAISESTLAGRGYEQYF.

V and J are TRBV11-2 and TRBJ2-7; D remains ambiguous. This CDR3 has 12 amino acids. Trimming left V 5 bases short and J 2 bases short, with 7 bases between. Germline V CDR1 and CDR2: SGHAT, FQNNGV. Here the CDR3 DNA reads TGTGCCAGCAGCCCCGACACCTACGAGCAGTACTTC. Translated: CASSPDTYEQYF.

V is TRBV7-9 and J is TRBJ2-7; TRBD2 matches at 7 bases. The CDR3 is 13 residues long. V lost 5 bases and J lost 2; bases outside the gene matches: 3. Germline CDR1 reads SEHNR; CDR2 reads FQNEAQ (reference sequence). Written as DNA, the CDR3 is TGTGCCAGCAGCGCGGGAGTGGCCTACGAGCAGTACTTC. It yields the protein CASSAGVAYEQYF.

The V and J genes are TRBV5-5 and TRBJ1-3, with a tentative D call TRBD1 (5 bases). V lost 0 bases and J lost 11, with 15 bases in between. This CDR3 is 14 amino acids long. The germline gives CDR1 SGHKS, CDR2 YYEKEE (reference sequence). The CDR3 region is CASSLDGEDTAIYF. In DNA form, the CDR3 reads TGTGCCAGCAGCTTGGATGGTGAGGACACTGCCATATATTTT. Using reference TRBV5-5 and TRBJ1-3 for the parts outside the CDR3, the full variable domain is DAGVTQSPTHLIKTRGQQVTLRCSPISGHKSVSWYQQVLGQGPQFIFQYYEKEERGRGNFPDRFSARQFPNYSSELNVNALLLGDSALYLCASSLDGEDTAIYFGEGSWLTVV.

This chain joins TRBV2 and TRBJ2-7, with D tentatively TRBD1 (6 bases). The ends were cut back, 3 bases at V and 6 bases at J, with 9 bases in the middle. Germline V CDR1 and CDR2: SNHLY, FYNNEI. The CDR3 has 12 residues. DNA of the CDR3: TGTGCCAGCAGTGAGGGGGCGGCCGAGCAGTACTTC. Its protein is CASSEGAAEQYF. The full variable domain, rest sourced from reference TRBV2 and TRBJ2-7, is EPEVTQTPSHQVTQMGQEVILRCVPISNHLYFYWYRQILGQKVEFLVSFYNNEISEKSEIFDDQFSVERPDGSNFTLKIRSTKLEDSAMYFCASSEGAAEQYFGPGTRLTVT.

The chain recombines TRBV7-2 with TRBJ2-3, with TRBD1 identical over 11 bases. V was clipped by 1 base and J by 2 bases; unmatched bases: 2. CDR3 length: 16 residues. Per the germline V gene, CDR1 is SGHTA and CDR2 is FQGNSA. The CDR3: CASSLGGQGATDTQYF. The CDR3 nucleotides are TGTGCCAGCAGCTTAGGCGGACAGGGGGCCACAGATACGCAGTATTTT.

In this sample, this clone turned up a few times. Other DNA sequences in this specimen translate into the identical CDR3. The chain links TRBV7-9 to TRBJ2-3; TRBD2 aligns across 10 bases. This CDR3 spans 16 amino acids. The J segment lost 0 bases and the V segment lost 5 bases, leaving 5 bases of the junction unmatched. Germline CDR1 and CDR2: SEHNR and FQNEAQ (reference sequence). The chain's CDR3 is CASSPRTSGSTDTQYF. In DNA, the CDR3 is TGTGCCAGCAGCCCCCGGACTAGCGGAAGCACAGATACGCAGTATTTT.

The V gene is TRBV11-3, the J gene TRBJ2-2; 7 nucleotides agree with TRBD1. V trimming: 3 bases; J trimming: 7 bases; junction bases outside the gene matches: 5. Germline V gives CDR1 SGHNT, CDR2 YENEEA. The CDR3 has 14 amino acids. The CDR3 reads CASSFDRAGGELFF. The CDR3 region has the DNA TGTGCCAGCAGCTTTGACAGGGCTGGCGGGGAGCTGTTTTTT.

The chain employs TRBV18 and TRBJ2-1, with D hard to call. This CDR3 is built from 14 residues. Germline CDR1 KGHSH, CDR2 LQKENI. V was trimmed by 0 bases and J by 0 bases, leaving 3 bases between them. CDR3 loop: CASSPPYSYNEQFF. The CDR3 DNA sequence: TGTGCCAGCTCACCACCCTACTCCTACAATGAGCAGTTCTTC. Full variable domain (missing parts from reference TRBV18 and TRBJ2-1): NAGVMQNPRHLVRRRGQEARLRCSPMKGHSHVYWYRQLPEEGLKFMVYLQKENIIDESGMPKERFSAEFPKEGPSILRIQQVVRGDSAAYFCASSPPYSYNEQFFGPGTRLTVL.

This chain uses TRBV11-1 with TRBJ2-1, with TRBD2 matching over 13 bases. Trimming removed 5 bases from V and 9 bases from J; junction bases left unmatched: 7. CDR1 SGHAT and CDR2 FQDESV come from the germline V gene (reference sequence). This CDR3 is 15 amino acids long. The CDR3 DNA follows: TGTGCCAGCAGCCCCTCCGGGACTAGCGGGATTGAGCAGTTCTTC. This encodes CASSPSGTSGIEQFF.

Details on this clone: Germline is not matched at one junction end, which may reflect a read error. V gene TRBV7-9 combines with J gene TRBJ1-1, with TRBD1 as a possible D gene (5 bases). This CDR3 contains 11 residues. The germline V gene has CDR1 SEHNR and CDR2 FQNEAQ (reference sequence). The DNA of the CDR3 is TGTGCCAGCAGCCCCGGGACTGGAGCTTTCTTT. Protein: CASSPGTGAFF.

The CDR3 loop is CASSLTGAIGELFF. The CDR3 coding sequence is TGTGCCAGCAGCTTAACCGGAGCCATAGGGGAGCTGTTTTTT. The rearrangement links TRBV11-3 to TRBJ2-2; D unclear. V was pared by 2 bases and J by 8 bases, with 12 bases between. The germline gives CDR1 SGHNT, CDR2 YENEEA. The CDR3 is 14 residues long. The full variable domain, rest sourced from reference TRBV11-3 and TRBJ2-2, is EAGVVQSPRYKIIEKKQPVAFWCNPISGHNTLYWYLQNLGQGPELLIRYENEEAVDDSQLPKDRFSAERLKGVDSTLKIQPAELGDSAVYLCASSLTGAIGELFFGEGSRLTVL.